The rows below give T cell receptor beta chains drawn from one sample of a study of blood T cell repertoires in COVID-19. TCRdb keeps only in-frame clones here, not all; method: immunoSEQ multiplex PCR. The data hold roughly 410,000 clones, with about 87% observed a single time. Sequenced input: peripheral blood. The source is a woman aged 60-70 years with COVID-19, enrolled during active disease. Each CDR3 is given with its conserved first and last residue. D genes are given only for firm matches. Clone size, where shown, is once, few, many, or a class for clones that have expanded.

>-|TRBJ2-2|once|TRBV9
CASSPIRRLAGELFF
TGTGCCAGCAGCCCCATCCGCAGGTTGGCCGGGGAGCTGTTTTTT
>-|TRBJ1-1|-|TRBV6-5
CASSYSQGLNTEAFF
TGTGCCAGCAGTTACTCCCAGGGTTTGAACACTGAAGCTTTCTTT
>TRBD1|TRBJ2-5|-|TRBV27
CASRGSGGGTQYF
TGTGCCAGCAGGGGATCAGGGGGCGGGACCCAGTACTTC
>TRBD1|TRBJ2-7|-|TRBV28
CASSLRWGTAFTPEQYF
TGTGCCAGCAGTTTACGGTGGGGGACAGCCTTTACCCCCGAGCAGTACTTC
>-|TRBJ2-7|-|TRBV5-6
CASSPGAYEQYF
TGTGCCAGCAGCCCCGGAGCCTACGAGCAGTACTTC
>TRBD2|TRBJ2-7|-|TRBV3-1/TRBV3-2
CASSQQGGLHSYEQYF
TGTGCCAGCAGCCAACAGGGAGGGCTACACTCCTACGAGCAGTACTTC
>-|TRBJ1-1|-|TRBV28
CASSPPTSGNTEAFF
TGTGCCAGCAGTCCCCCCACATCGGGAAACACTGAAGCTTTCTTT
>-|TRBJ1-2|-|TRBV19
CASNKGVSEGYTF
TGTGCCAGCAACAAAGGGGTGTCGGAAGGCTACACCTTC
>-|TRBJ1-1|-|TRBV5-1
CASSNPGQNTEAFF
TGCGCCAGCAGCAACCCGGGACAGAACACTGAAGCTTTCTTT
>-|TRBJ1-4|-|TRBV25-1
CASSVYRSTNEKLFF
TGTGCCAGCAGTGTCTACAGGTCAACTAATGAAAAACTGTTTTTT
>TRBD1|TRBJ1-1|once|TRBV5-1
CASSSGTGLMNTEAFF
TGCGCCAGCAGCTCAGGGACAGGGCTCATGAACACTGAAGCTTTCTTT
>TRBD1|TRBJ2-2|-|TRBV2
CASSRQGRVGELFF
TGTGCCAGCAGTCGACAGGGTAGGGTCGGGGAGCTGTTTTTT
>-|TRBJ2-2|-|TRBV6-6
CASSPISTGELFF
TGTGCCAGCAGTCCTATATCGACCGGGGAGCTGTTTTTT
>-|TRBJ1-3|-|TRBV19
CASTNVGNTIYF
TGTGCCAGTACTAATGTTGGAAACACCATATATTTT
>-|TRBJ2-3|-|TRBV7-3
CASSLTRGDTQYF
TGTGCCAGCAGCTTAACTAGGGGGGATACGCAGTATTTT
>-|TRBJ2-7|-|TRBV18
CASSPPGGSYEQYF
TGTGCCAGCTCACCACCCGGGGGTTCCTACGAGCAGTACTTC
>-|TRBJ1-2|-|TRBV6-5
CASSYSRRAHYGYTF
TGTGCCAGCAGTTACTCCAGGCGGGCGCACTATGGCTACACCTTC
>-|TRBJ2-2|-|TRBV5-1
CASSLRDTGNTGELFF
TGCGCCAGCAGCTTACGGGACACAGGGAACACCGGGGAGCTGTTTTTT
>TRBD1|TRBJ2-3|-|TRBV18
CASSGNRGPTDTQYF
TGTGCCAGCTCAGGGAACAGGGGGCCAACAGATACGCAGTATTTT
>TRBD2|TRBJ2-3|once|TRBV5-1
CASQASSLAGGITDTQYF
TGCGCCAGCCAAGCCTCCTCTTTAGCGGGGGGCATAACAGATACGCAGTATTTT
>-|TRBJ2-2|-|TRBV7-3
CASSLISTGELFF
TGTGCCAGCAGCTTAATCAGCACCGGGGAGCTGTTTTTT
>-|TRBJ1-5|few|TRBV21-1
CVLPGDGNQPQHF
TGTGTCCTCCCCGGGGATGGCAATCAGCCCCAGCATTTT
>-|TRBJ1-1|-|TRBV10-2
CASSEMGPANTEAFF
TGCGCCAGCAGTGAGATGGGGCCGGCGAACACTGAAGCTTTCTTT
>-|TRBJ2-7|-|TRBV5-1
CASSRLGGHGEQYF
TGCGCCAGCAGCCGGTTGGGGGGGCACGGCGAGCAGTACTTC
>TRBD1|TRBJ1-2|-|TRBV29-1
CSAGQGGYGYTF
TGCAGCGCCGGACAGGGCGGCTATGGCTACACCTTC
>TRBD2|TRBJ2-7|-|TRBV5-4
CASSLYSGGSIYEQYF
TGTGCCAGCAGCTTATATAGCGGGGGGTCCATATACGAGCAGTACTTC
>-|TRBJ1-2|-|TRBV9
CASSVADSGESEGYTF
TGTGCCAGCAGCGTAGCCGACTCAGGGGAGTCAGAGGGCTACACCTTC
>-|TRBJ1-5|-|TRBV2
CASSEAAGRNQPQHF
TGTGCCAGCAGTGAAGCAGCAGGGCGCAATCAGCCCCAGCATTTT
>TRBD2|TRBJ2-3|once|TRBV10-3
CAISGPPSTTERGATDTQYF
TGTGCCATCAGTGGACCCCCCTCGACCACGGAGCGGGGGGCCACAGATACGCAGTATTTT
>-|TRBJ1-5|few|TRBV2
CASSAPGHQPQHF
TGTGCCAGCAGTGCGCCAGGGCATCAGCCCCAGCATTTT
>TRBD2|TRBJ2-5|-|TRBV9
CASSVGWGGDQETQYF
TGTGCCAGCAGCGTAGGTTGGGGGGGTGACCAAGAGACCCAGTACTTC